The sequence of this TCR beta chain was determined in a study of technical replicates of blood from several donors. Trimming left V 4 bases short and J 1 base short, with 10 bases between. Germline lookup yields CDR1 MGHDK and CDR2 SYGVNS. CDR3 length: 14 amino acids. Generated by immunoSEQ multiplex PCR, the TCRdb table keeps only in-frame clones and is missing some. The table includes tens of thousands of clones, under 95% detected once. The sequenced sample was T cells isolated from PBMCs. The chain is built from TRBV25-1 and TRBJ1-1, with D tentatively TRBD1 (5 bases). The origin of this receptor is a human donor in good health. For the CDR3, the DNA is TGTGCCAGCAGTGGAGCAGGGTGGAACACTGAAGCTTTCTTT. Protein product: CASSGAGWNTEAFF.